Presented here are 22 T cell receptor beta chains from one specimen sequenced in a study of regulatory T cells in long-lasting Graves disease. CDR3 regions were amplified by Arm-PCR using iRepertoire HTBI primers to build TCR beta libraries. TCRdb recomputed calls from the multiplex PCR reads with MiXCR, one row per CDR3 protein. The sample includes a few hundred thousand distinct CDR3 sequences, 20% to 25% of them seen just once. Time point described: newly diagnosed GD, antithyroid drugs for less than 3 months. Making the TCR library involved RNA that had been extracted from PBMCs. Source: peripheral blood mononuclear cells (PBMCs), taken at new diagnosis, from a patient treated with antithyroid drugs. The receptor set was obtained from a female donor with Graves disease.

Comments on this clonotype: Relative to the germline gene, one junction end is altered; a read error may explain this. The CDR3 region has the DNA TGCGCCAGCAGTGCCGCTAGCGGGAGTGCTGGGCAGTACTTC. Its protein is CASSAASGSAGQYF. The V call is TRBV2, the J call TRBJ2-7; 10 nucleotides align to TRBD2. The germline CDR1 and CDR2 sequences are SNHLY and FYNNEI. This CDR3 spans 14 amino acids.

There are many counts of this clonotype. This chain connects TRBV28 to TRBJ2-1; no clear D. CDR3 size: 17 residues. The V gene's germline CDR1 is MDHEN and CDR2 SYDVKM. Trimming stripped 5 bases from V and 2 bases from J, with 19 bases between. This CDR3 is CASSPRVWRSPYNEQFF. In nucleotides, the CDR3 is TGTGCCAGCAGTCCCCGGGTGTGGAGAAGCCCCTACAATGAGCAGTTCTTC.

V and J are TRBV4-1 and TRBJ2-1; 10 bases match TRBD2. The trim removed 0 bases at V and 6 bases at J, leaving 14 bases unmatched. Per the germline V gene, CDR1 is MGHRA and CDR2 is YSYEKL. This CDR3 comprises 19 residues. The DNA for the CDR3 is TGCGCCAGCAGCCAAGAATGGTCGAGCAGCGGGAGGGCCCTCAATGAGCAGTTCTTC. This encodes CASSQEWSSSGRALNEQFF.

This clonotype has ten or more counts. The DNA for the CDR3 is TGTGCCACCAGTGATGGGGTACAGCCCCAGCATTTT. The encoded protein is CATSDGVQPQHF. V is TRBV24-1 and J is TRBJ1-5; D gene unclear. The CDR3 runs 12 residues. V was trimmed by 3 bases and J by 7 bases, leaving 6 bases between them. Germline CDR1 is KGHDR and CDR2 is SFDVKD.

At least ten counts were recorded for this clonotype. The V call is TRBV6-1, the J call TRBJ1-2, with a tentative D call TRBD1 (5 bases). The CDR3 spans 12 residues. The V end was cut by 6 bases, the J end by 7 bases, with 12 bases between. Germline loops: CDR1 MNHNS, CDR2 SASEGT. CDR3 region: CASSPGRFGYTF. The CDR3 DNA follows: TGTGCCAGCAGCCCGGGACGCTTTGGCTACACCTTC.

This clonotype came up many times. The chain uses TRBV20-1 and TRBJ2-3; maybe TRBD2 (6 bases). V was shortened by 0 bases and J by 0 bases, with 13 bases between the two germline ends. Per the germline V gene, CDR1 is DFQATT and CDR2 is SNEGSKA (reference sequence). CDR3 length: 16 residues. The CDR3 loop reads CSARDFVRGSTDTQYF. CDR3 bases: TGCAGTGCTAGAGATTTTGTTCGGGGGAGCACAGATACGCAGTATTTT.

This clonotype was seen at least ten times. J is TRBJ2-7 and V is TRBV9; D remains unclear. The V end was cut by 3 bases, the J end by 6 bases, with 13 bases between. Germline V gene lookup returns CDR1 SGDLS and CDR2 YYNGEE. The CDR3 extends over 13 amino acids. CDR3 sequence (DNA): TGTGCCAGCAGCGCGGTCGTCGGTCGCGAGCAGTACTTC. Protein sequence: CASSAVVGREQYF.

In this sample, this clonotype turned up many times. The gene calls are TRBV2 and TRBJ1-6, with a possible D match to TRBD1 (5 bases). Germline values: CDR1 SNHLY, CDR2 FYNNEI. The CDR3 covers 15 residues. Trimming took 4 bases from V and 10 from J, leaving 17 bases between them. In DNA form, the CDR3 reads TGTGCCAGCAGTGCCGAGTCAACCGGGGGGTCACCCCTCCACTTT. It yields the protein CASSAESTGGSPLHF.

This clonotype was picked up many times. This sequence joins TRBV4-3 and TRBJ2-7, with TRBD2 identical over 10 bases. The trim removed 0 bases at V and 4 bases at J, leaving 6 bases unmatched. In germline, CDR1 is LGHNA, CDR2 YSLEER. The CDR3 extends over 16 amino acids. DNA of the CDR3: TGCGCCAGCAGCCAAGATGGAGCGGGGGGGCATTACGAGCAGTACTTC. Amino acids: CASSQDGAGGHYEQYF.

The DNA of the CDR3 is TGTGCCAGCAGCCCTCGGGGACTAGCGGGATTCCAAGAGACCCAGTACTTC. Protein sequence: CASSPRGLAGFQETQYF. The chain recombines TRBV13 with TRBJ2-5, with 13 bases that match TRBD2. V was pared by 5 bases and J by 1 base, with 7 bases of the junction left unmatched. Per the germline V gene, CDR1 is PRHDT and CDR2 is FYEKMQ (reference sequence). The CDR3 totals 17 residues. Full variable domain (rest looked up from reference TRBV13 and TRBJ2-5): AAGVIQSPRHLIKEKRETATLKCYPIPRHDTVYWYQQGPGQDPQFLISFYEKMQSDKGSIPDRFSAQQFSDYHSELNMSSLELGDSALYFCASSPRGLAGFQETQYFGPGTRLLVL.

As regards this clonotype: This may be a read error: a much more frequent sequence differs by one nucleotide. The rearrangement links TRBV24-1 to TRBJ2-2, with TRBD1 as a possible D gene (6 bases). Germline CDR1 and CDR2: KGHDR and SFDVKD. The CDR3 has 18 amino acids. Trimming pared 2 bases from V and 1 base from J, leaving 16 bases between. The CDR3 nucleotides are TGTGCCACCAGTGATTGGGACATAAGAAGTTGGAACACCGGGGAGCTGTTTTTT. This sequence encodes CATSDWDIRSWNTGELFF.

The sample holds many counts of this clonotype. The genes are TRBV6-2 or TRBV6-3 and TRBJ1-2; D is uncertain. Trimming took off 2 bases at V and 4 bases at J, with 5 bases between the two ends. The length of the CDR3 is 12 residues. Germline loops: CDR1 MNHEY, CDR2 SVGEGT. CDR3 DNA: TGTGCCAGCAGTTACCGAAGCTATGGCTACACCTTC. It translates to CASSYRSYGYTF.

This clonotype was observed at least ten times. V and J are TRBV14 and TRBJ2-7; D remains unclear. Per the germline V gene, CDR1 is SGHDN and CDR2 is FVKESK. This CDR3 has 14 amino acids. Trimming removed 3 bases at V and 1 base at J, with 10 bases between. The CDR3 region has the DNA TGTGCCAGCAGCCATGTCCAGGATTCCTACGAGCAGTACTTC. This codes for CASSHVQDSYEQYF.

This clonotype appeared a few times. The CDR3 is CASSSRTGKDEQYF. As DNA, the CDR3 is TGCGCCAGCAGCTCACGGACAGGGAAGGACGAGCAGTACTTC. The V gene is TRBV5-1, the J gene TRBJ2-7, with 8 bases that match TRBD1. The length of the CDR3 is 14 residues. CDR1 is SGHRS and CDR2 is YFSETQ in the germline V gene. V lost 3 bases to trimming and J lost 5 bases; unmatched junction nucleotides: 7.

This clonotype was observed many times. This chain joins TRBV28 and TRBJ1-5; maybe TRBD1 (5 bases). CDR1 is MDHEN and CDR2 is SYDVKM in the germline V gene. CDR3 length: 15 amino acids. Trimming removed 5 bases from V and 5 bases from J, with 16 bases in between. The CDR3 reads CASSVATGGDQPQHF. In DNA form, the CDR3 reads TGTGCCAGCAGTGTAGCCACGGGAGGGGATCAGCCCCAGCATTTT. Together with reference TRBV28 and TRBJ1-5, the CDR3 gives the full variable domain: DVKVTQSSRYLVKRTGEKVFLECVQDMDHENMFWYRQDPGLGLRLIYFSYDVKMKEKGDIPEGYSVSREKKERFSLILESASTNQTSMYLCASSVATGGDQPQHFGDGTRLSIL.

This clonotype showed up many times. The V gene is TRBV30, the J gene TRBJ2-1; 9 bases map to TRBD2. Germline V lookup: CDR1 GTSNPN, CDR2 SVGIG (reference sequence). Trimming removed 0 bases from V and 10 bases from J; junction bases left unmatched: 7. The CDR3 length is 14 residues. CDR3 DNA: TGTGCCTGGAGTGTACTGGCGGGAGGGTCCGAGCAGTTCTTC. It is translated as CAWSVLAGGSEQFF.

Ten or more counts support this clonotype. The chain combines TRBV3-2 with TRBJ2-1; TRBD1, the table's D call, lacks a check against the DNA. TRBV3-2 is listed as a pseudogene. CDR3 length: 16 residues. This chain's CDR3 is CASRPHRGSEDNEQFF. Written as DNA, the CDR3 is TGTGCCAGCAGGCCACACAGGGGTAGTGAAGACAATGAGCAGTTCTTC.

The chain carries TRBV6-2 or TRBV6-3 and TRBJ1-2, with 7 bases that match TRBD1. CDR3 length equals 12 residues. The germline V gene has CDR1 MNHEY and CDR2 SVGEGT. V lost 8 bases to trimming and J lost 7 bases; unmatched junction nucleotides: 7. In DNA, the CDR3 is TGTGCCAGCTATGACAGGGACTCTGGCTACACCTTC. Translation: CASYDRDSGYTF.

Many counts were recorded for this clonotype. The chain has TRBV20-1 and TRBJ2-5; no clear D gene. Germline lookup yields CDR1 DFQATT and CDR2 SNEGSKA (reference sequence). The V end was cut by 0 bases, the J end by 5 bases, with 4 bases between. This CDR3 spans 11 amino acids. CDR3 in amino acids: CSARDGETQYF. In DNA, the CDR3 is TGCAGTGCTAGAGATGGGGAGACCCAGTACTTC.

V is TRBV20-1 and J is TRBJ2-3; the D gene is possibly TRBD1 (7 bases). This CDR3 is built from 14 residues. Trimming took off 1 base at V and 6 bases at J, with 14 bases between the two ends. Germline CDR1 and CDR2: DFQATT and SNEGSKA (reference sequence). CDR3 coding DNA: TGCAGTGCTAGAGCCGGGGGCAGGGGGGATACGCAGTATTTT. Protein product: CSARAGGRGDTQYF.

This clonotype came up many times. J is TRBJ2-5 and V is TRBV19; no clear D gene. Trimming removed 3 bases from V and 5 bases from J, with 10 bases in between. Germline assignment: CDR1 LNHDA and CDR2 SQIVND (reference sequence). This CDR3 has 13 residues. CDR3 region: CASSMVGVETQYF. The CDR3 DNA follows: TGTGCCAGTAGTATGGTTGGGGTGGAGACCCAGTACTTC.

The V and J genes are TRBV24-1 and TRBJ1-1; weak D call: TRBD1 (5 bases). Per germline, CDR1 KGHDR and CDR2 SFDVKD. The CDR3 spans 13 residues. Trimming removed 9 bases from V and 0 bases from J, with 10 bases in between. This CDR3 reads CATQGTLNTEAFF. In DNA form, the CDR3 reads TGTGCCACCCAGGGCACCTTGAACACTGAAGCTTTCTTT.